This is a list of T cell receptor beta chains from one sample in a study of blood T cell repertoires in COVID-19. Sequenced by immunoSEQ multiplex PCR; TCRdb stores in-frame clones only, minus some. Found here are 40,000 to 55,000 clones, around 85% of them singletons; the top ten hold 31%. Sequenced input: peripheral blood. All receptors derive from a woman at least 80 years old with acute or convalescent COVID-19. Both conserved end residues are part of each CDR3. A D gene is named only where the DNA matches it firmly. Only some rows state a clone size, as once, few, many or a class for expanded clones.

>-|TRBV3-1/TRBV3-2|TRBJ1-4|-
CASSQSREKLFF
TGTGCCAGCAGCCAATCCAGGGAAAAACTGTTTTTT
>once|TRBV10-1|TRBJ2-7|-
CASSEGRSNSYEQYF
TGCGCCAGCAGTGAGGGTCGCAGTAACTCCTACGAGCAGTACTTC
>-|TRBV10-3|TRBJ2-1|-
CAISDRADNEQFF
TGTGCCATCAGTGACAGGGCGGACAATGAGCAGTTCTTC
>-|TRBV20-1|TRBJ2-1|TRBD2
CSASRVGLAGWDGSYNEQFF
TGCAGTGCTAGTCGTGTCGGCCTAGCGGGGTGGGATGGCTCCTACAATGAGCAGTTCTTC
>-|TRBV27|TRBJ1-6|TRBD1
CASSLVWTGSNSPLHF
TGTGCCAGCAGTTTGGTCTGGACAGGGAGTAATTCACCCCTCCACTTT
>-|TRBV4-1|TRBJ2-3|TRBD2
CASSQAAPVLAVPADTQYF
TGCGCCAGCAGCCAAGCCGCCCCCGTCCTAGCGGTCCCGGCAGATACGCAGTATTTT
>once|TRBV3-1/TRBV3-2|TRBJ2-1|TRBD2
CASSQGLAGLQFF
TGTGCCAGCAGCCAAGGACTAGCGGGACTCCAGTTCTTC
>-|TRBV5-4|TRBJ2-1|-
CASSLAQGTKWDEQFF
TGTGCCAGCAGCTTGGCCCAGGGGACTAAGTGGGATGAGCAGTTCTTC
>-|TRBV5-1|TRBJ2-7|-
CASSSTGYEQYF
TGCGCCAGCAGCTCCACGGGGTACGAGCAGTACTTC
>-|TRBV5-1|TRBJ2-2|-
CASSRGQTGVNTGELFF
TGCGCCAGCAGTCGTGGCCAGACTGGAGTCAACACCGGGGAGCTGTTTTTT
>-|TRBV5-4|TRBJ2-5|TRBD1
CASSLRGHIQETQYF
TGTGCCAGCAGCTTGAGGGGGCACATCCAAGAGACCCAGTACTTC
>-|TRBV19|TRBJ2-2|-
CASSIGQGNTGELFF
TGTGCCAGTAGTATAGGGCAGGGAAACACCGGGGAGCTGTTTTTT
>-|TRBV30|TRBJ1-1|-
CARSQGNTEAFF
TGTGCCCGGTCACAGGGGAACACTGAAGCTTTCTTT
>-|TRBV5-5|TRBJ2-7|TRBD2
CASSSGLAGGEQYF
TGTGCCAGCAGCTCGGGACTAGCGGGTGGGGAGCAGTACTTC
>-|TRBV7-8|TRBJ1-2|-
CASSSGYNYGYTF
TGTGCCAGCAGCTCAGGGTATAACTATGGCTACACCTTC
>-|TRBV6-2/TRBV6-3|TRBJ1-5|-
CASSYAVNRPQHF
TGTGCCAGCAGTTATGCGGTAAATCGACCCCAGCATTTT
>-|TRBV15|TRBJ2-4|-
CATSTLDGVQITNIQYF
TGTGCCACCAGCACCCTGGACGGGGTCCAGATTACAAACATTCAGTACTTC
>-|TRBV19|TRBJ1-4|-
CASSTGTRGEKLFF
TGTGCCAGTAGTACAGGGACAAGGGGTGAAAAACTGTTTTTT
>-|TRBV28|TRBJ2-7|-
CASSAWTDYEQYF
TGTGCCAGCAGTGCTTGGACAGACTACGAGCAGTACTTC
>-|TRBV9|TRBJ1-1|-
CASSVGRGLNTEAFF
TGTGCCAGCAGCGTAGGGCGGGGATTGAACACTGAAGCTTTCTTT
>-|TRBV2|TRBJ2-1|-
CASSDGGLAVRGQFF
TGTGCCAGCAGTGACGGGGGGCTAGCGGTGCGTGGGCAGTTCTTC
>-|TRBV6-1|TRBJ2-1|TRBD1
CASSESTGAEQFF
TGTGCCAGCAGTGAAAGTACAGGGGCTGAGCAGTTCTTC
>-|TRBV6-5|TRBJ2-1|TRBD2
CASSRAGGYNEQFF
TGTGCCAGCAGTAGAGCGGGGGGCTACAATGAGCAGTTCTTC
>-|TRBV27|TRBJ2-3|TRBD2
CASSFDAGVDTQYF
TGTGCCAGCAGTTTCGATGCGGGAGTAGATACGCAGTATTTT
>few|TRBV7-9|TRBJ2-7|-
CASSSRAYEQYF
TGTGCCAGCAGCTCCCGGGCCTACGAGCAGTACTTC
>-|TRBV12-3/TRBV12-4|TRBJ1-1|-
CASSLGGEAFF
TGTGCCAGCAGTTTAGGAGGGGAAGCTTTCTTT
>-|TRBV6-5|TRBJ2-1|-
CASSTGLYNEQFF
TGTGCCAGCAGTACGGGACTCTACAATGAGCAGTTCTTC
>once|TRBV7-6|TRBJ2-6|-
CASSLAAAGANVLTF
TGTGCCAGCAGCTTAGCTGCAGCTGGGGCCAACGTCCTGACTTTC
>-|TRBV10-3|TRBJ2-4|TRBD2
CAASVGPEDAGGRYIQYF
TGTGCCGCGTCTGTGGGCCCTGAAGACGCGGGAGGGCGATACATTCAGTACTTC
>-|TRBV3-1/TRBV3-2|TRBJ2-3|-
CASSHTPEQSTDTQYF
TGTGCCAGCAGCCACACCCCAGAACAGTCCACAGATACGCAGTATTTT
>-|TRBV10-2|TRBJ2-7|-
CASSDKGQSIYEQYF
TGCGCCAGCAGTGATAAGGGGCAGTCGATCTACGAGCAGTACTTC
>-|TRBV19|TRBJ2-4|TRBD2
CASSPGMFGRAGNIQYF
TGTGCCAGTAGCCCAGGGATGTTCGGGAGGGCCGGGAACATTCAGTACTTC
>-|TRBV2|TRBJ2-5|TRBD2
CATRLAGETQYF
TGTGCCACAAGGCTAGCGGGAGAGACCCAGTACTTC
>-|TRBV12-3/TRBV12-4|TRBJ1-2|TRBD1
CASSAGQGYGYTF
TGTGCCAGCAGTGCAGGACAGGGGTATGGCTACACCTTC
>-|TRBV19|TRBJ2-1|TRBD2
CASTVGLANNEQFF
TGTGCCAGTACCGTGGGACTAGCAAACAATGAGCAGTTCTTC
>once|TRBV28|TRBJ2-7|TRBD2
CASRPGTSAYEQYF
TGTGCCAGCAGGCCCGGGACTAGCGCCTACGAGCAGTACTTC
>-|TRBV5-1|TRBJ2-1|TRBD1
CASSPGTAPGYNEQFF
TGCGCCAGCAGCCCGGGGACAGCCCCGGGGTACAATGAGCAGTTCTTC
>-|TRBV14|TRBJ2-3|-
CASSQVSRGYGLSTDTQYF
TGTGCCAGCAGCCAAGTAAGTAGGGGGTACGGATTGAGCACAGATACGCAGTATTTT
>-|TRBV6-1|TRBJ1-5|TRBD1
CASSDGQGGNQPQHF
TGTGCCAGCAGTGACGGACAGGGAGGCAATCAGCCCCAGCATTTT
>-|TRBV18|TRBJ1-5|-
CASSPKQGQQPQHF
TGTGCCAGCTCACCAAAGCAGGGTCAGCAGCCCCAGCATTTT